This TCR beta chain was sequenced during a study of blood T cell repertoires in COVID-19. Study at large: Whether acute or convalescent, the COVID-19 samples came from the United States, Italy and Spain.

Germline trimming cut 2 bases from V and 3 bases from J; bases unmatched to any gene: 3. The CDR3 has 14 residues. From germline, CDR1 is SGHTA and CDR2 FQGNSA. Donors of Cohort 3 who recovered were those that had two negative PCRs, clearance, or symptom resolution. Method: immunoSEQ multiplex PCR; TCRdb's copy keeps in-frame clones and lacks some. The data hold about 350,000 clones, with more than 85% observed a single time. This clonotype was obtained from a woman between 25 and 40 years old who had recovered from COVID-19. Sequenced material: PBMCs or T cells enriched from blood (not recorded which). The chain is built from TRBV7-2 and TRBJ1-1; 7 bases align to TRBD1. The CDR3 sequence is CASSLTTGYTEAFF. The CDR3 coding sequence is TGTGCCAGCAGCTTAACGACAGGGTACACTGAAGCTTTCTTT.